A selection of T cell receptor beta chains follows, all from one sample in a study of blood T cells in healthy people across ages. TCRdb recomputed calls from the 5' RACE reads with MiXCR, one row per CDR3 protein. The sample lists 650,000 to 1,000,000 distinct CDR3 sequences; 35% to 40% were seen once. Source material: blood. Receptor source: a man between 18 and 35 years old in good health. The CDR3 runs from the conserved cysteine through the conserved F or W. The D gene is left open where the match is weak. The size field is filled for only some rows; it gives once, few, many or a size class.

j_call | v_call | d_call | clone_size | cdr3_nt | cdr3_aa
TRBJ2-1 | TRBV6-1 | TRBD1 | few | TGTGCCAGCAGTAACCGGGACAGGGTCGATGAGCAGTTCTTC | CASSNRDRVDEQFF
TRBJ1-2 | TRBV10-3 | NA | many | TGTGCCATCAGTGAGTCGTCGGTGGATAGCTATGGCTACACCTTC | CAISESSVDSYGYTF
TRBJ2-5 | TRBV6-1 | TRBD2 | NA | TGTGCCAGCAGTCTAATAGGGACTAGAAGTGGGGAGACCCAGTACTTC | CASSLIGTRSGETQYF
TRBJ2-7 | TRBV4-3 | NA | NA | TGCGCCAGCAGCCAAGAGGCGGGATACGAGCAGTACTTC | CASSQEAGYEQYF
TRBJ1-2 | TRBV2 | NA | NA | TGTGCCAGCAGGGAGGACAACTATGGCTACACCTTC | CASREDNYGYTF
TRBJ1-6 | TRBV5-1 | TRBD1 | NA | TGCGCCAGCAGCTTCTCGTCAGGGGGTGCCCCTTATAATTCACCCCTCCACTTT | CASSFSSGGAPYNSPLHF
TRBJ1-2 | TRBV7-2 | TRBD1 | few | TGTGCCAGCAGACGGACAGGGGACTATGGCTACACCTTC | CASRRTGDYGYTF
TRBJ2-1 | TRBV9 | TRBD1 | NA | TGTGCCAGCAGCGTCCGGGACAGGGAACGTGAGCAGTTCTTC | CASSVRDREREQFF
TRBJ2-1 | TRBV27 | NA | few | TGTGCCAGCAGTTTATGGAAGGCGGAAAGTGAGTTCTTC | CASSLWKAESEFF
TRBJ1-6 | TRBV5-1 | NA | NA | TGCGCCAGCAGTCACGAGGGGTATCTAGAGTCACCCCTCCACTTT | CASSHEGYLESPLHF
TRBJ2-3 | TRBV12-3/TRBV12-4 | TRBD2 | few | TGTGCCAGCAGTTTAGGGACTAGCGGGGGTTTCACAGATACGCAGTATTTT | CASSLGTSGGFTDTQYF
TRBJ2-5 | TRBV20-1 | TRBD2 | NA | TGCAGTGCTACCGGGACTAGCGGGGGGGTAGACTACAATGAGCAGTACTTC | CSATGTSGGVDYNEQYF
TRBJ1-4 | TRBV6-2/TRBV6-3 | TRBD1 | NA | TGTGCCAGCAGTTACTCCAACAGGGGGTCGCGTGAAAAACTGTTTTTT | CASSYSNRGSREKLFF
TRBJ2-1 | TRBV7-9 | NA | NA | TGTGCCAGCAGCCTTCAATCCGGGGCTGAAGATGATGAGCAGTTCTTC | CASSLQSGAEDDEQFF
TRBJ2-7 | TRBV7-2 | NA | NA | TGTGCCAGCAGCCTCGCCGGGACAACGAGGCCGGTCGAGCAGTACTTC | CASSLAGTTRPVEQYF
TRBJ2-7 | TRBV12-3/TRBV12-4 | NA | many | TGTGCCAGCAGTCCCAGGCTCCTCGACGAGCAGTACTTC | CASSPRLLDEQYF
TRBJ2-3 | TRBV7-2 | NA | NA | TGTGCCAGCAGCTTAGGGGGGGCCCAAGATACGCAGTATTTT | CASSLGGAQDTQYF
TRBJ2-1 | TRBV29-1 | NA | NA | TGCAGCGTTGAAATCCCCACCGGTTACGGGCAGTTCTTC | CSVEIPTGYGQFF
TRBJ1-1 | TRBV4-3 | NA | NA | TGCGCCAGCAGCCTGGATACAGGAGGGCGAGACACTGAAGCTTTCTTT | CASSLDTGGRDTEAFF
TRBJ1-1 | TRBV7-2 | NA | few | TGTGCCAGCACCTCCAGTCCCGGGGGCGGGAACACTGAAGCTTTCTTT | CASTSSPGGGNTEAFF
TRBJ2-3 | TRBV4-3 | NA | NA | TGCGCCGACAGCCAAGATCACCCGGGTGATACGCAGTATTTT | CADSQDHPGDTQYF
TRBJ1-5 | TRBV12-3/TRBV12-4 | TRBD1 | NA | TGTGCCAGCAGGGGACAGTATAGCAATCAGCCCCAGCATTTT | CASRGQYSNQPQHF
TRBJ2-5 | TRBV12-3/TRBV12-4 | NA | NA | TGTGCCAGCAGTGATTCCCCGGGCCCGCGAACGGAGACCCAGTACTTC | CASSDSPGPRTETQYF
TRBJ1-1 | TRBV7-9 | TRBD1 | few | TGTGCCAGCAGCGGAACAGGGGAGAACACTGAAGCTTTCTTT | CASSGTGENTEAFF
TRBJ1-1 | TRBV10-3 | NA | few | TGTGCCATCAGCCGACAGGAAGGGGGCACTGAAGCTTTCTTT | CAISRQEGGTEAFF
TRBJ1-5 | TRBV20-1 | NA | few | TGCAGTGCCAGAACTAGGGAGACAGATAGCAATCAGCCCCAGCATTTT | CSARTRETDSNQPQHF
TRBJ1-2 | TRBV6-5 | NA | many | TGTGCCAGCAGCGGACAGCCGATCTATGGCTACACCTTC | CASSGQPIYGYTF
TRBJ2-1 | TRBV29-1 | TRBD1 | NA | TGCAGCGTTCAACCTGCAGACAGGGACGATGATGAGCAGTTCTTC | CSVQPADRDDDEQFF
TRBJ2-7 | TRBV20-1 | NA | few | TGCAGTGCCCGGACTAACACCCTCTACGAGCAGTACTTC | CSARTNTLYEQYF
TRBJ2-6 | TRBV12-3/TRBV12-4 | NA | NA | TGTGCCAGCAGCCTATCCGTGAGAAGGTCTGGTCCTGGGGCCAACGTCCTGACTTTC | CASSLSVRRSGPGANVLTF
TRBJ1-2 | TRBV7-9 | NA | few | TGTGCCAGCAGCCCCGCCGACAGCAACTATGGCTACACCTTC | CASSPADSNYGYTF